The next 10 T cell receptor beta chains were all read from a single sample in a study of shared clonotypes between healthy human individuals (TCRdb year 2020). The library was made by the immunoSEQ multiplex PCR assay. TCRdb retrieved this table from immuneACCESS and kept in-frame rearrangements only. Not all clones are present; in checked studies, unresolved V genes account for under half, and no reason is known for the remainder. Recorded for this sample are 1,400,000 or so clones; about 98.5% of them occurred a single time. Clones ranked in the top ten supply approximately 0.4% of the sample. The sample comprised naive CD4+ T cells sorted from blood. What the cell subset or site label conveys for this sample: CD45RA+ positively selected. The receptors were gathered from a man in his thirties or forties in good health.

This clone was counted a single time. The chain is built from TRBV27 and TRBJ1-3; perhaps TRBD1 as D (6 bases). Germline V lookup: CDR1 MNHEY, CDR2 SMNVEV (reference sequence). V was trimmed by 4 bases and J by 8 bases, leaving 15 bases between them. The CDR3 runs to 14 residues. DNA of the CDR3: TGTGCCAGCAGTTGGGGGGGGCCTCGGGACACCATATATTTT. It encodes CASSWGGPRDTIYF.

The chain links TRBV25-1 to TRBJ2-7, with 12 bases that match TRBD2. With 6 bases clipped from V and 5 bases from J, the junction kept 5 bases outside the gene matches. This CDR3 spans 14 amino acids. Germline CDR1 is MGHDK and CDR2 is SYGVNS. Written as DNA, the CDR3 is TGTGCCAGCAGCGGACTAGCGGGACCCCACGAGCAGTACTTC. It encodes CASSGLAGPHEQYF.

The J gene is TRBJ1-2, the V gene TRBV20-1; D not certain. The germline V and J ends were trimmed by 6 bases and 8 bases, with 13 bases remaining between them. CDR1 is DFQATT, CDR2 SNEGSKA, per germline (reference sequence). The CDR3 contains 11 residues. CDR3 amino acids: CSAGLVFGYTF. CDR3 coding DNA: TGCAGTGCCGGGCTCGTTTTCGGCTACACCTTC.

The genes are TRBV11-2 and TRBJ2-1, with D perhaps TRBD1 (5 bases). Germline loops: CDR1 SGHAT, CDR2 FQNNGV. The CDR3 runs to 15 residues. The V and J ends lost 1 base and 5 bases respectively, with 12 bases between them. In DNA, the CDR3 is TGTGCCAGCAGCTTAGGAAAGGCAGGGAACAATGAGCAGTTCTTC. This codes for CASSLGKAGNNEQFF.

The V and J genes are TRBV7-8 and TRBJ2-7, with a weak D call TRBD1 (6 bases). Trimming left V 5 bases short and J 0 bases short, with 14 bases between. The CDR3 extends over 15 amino acids. Germline V gene data show CDR1 as SGHVS and CDR2 as FQNEAQ. CDR3 sequence: CASSPRTAFSYEQYF. The CDR3, as DNA: TGTGCCAGCAGCCCCAGGACAGCCTTCTCCTACGAGCAGTACTTC.

This chain joins TRBV5-1 and TRBJ2-3; possibly TRBD2 for D (5 bases). V lost 6 bases, J lost 2 bases, and 13 bases lay in between. This CDR3 region has 14 residues. The germline gives CDR1 SGHRS, CDR2 YFSETQ. CDR3 loop: CASMRDPTTDTQYF. The CDR3 nucleotides read TGCGCCAGCATGAGGGATCCTACCACAGATACGCAGTATTTT.

The chain couples TRBV7-3 to TRBJ2-2, with D tentatively TRBD1 or TRBD2 (5 bases each). The V gene's germline CDR1 is SGHTA and CDR2 FQGTGA. This CDR3 contains 14 residues. V was pared by 4 bases and J by 2 bases, with 8 bases between. CDR3 residues: CASSWDRNTGELFF. DNA for the CDR3: TGTGCCAGCAGCTGGGACCGAAACACCGGGGAGCTGTTTTTT.

The gene calls are TRBV6-1 and TRBJ2-1; TRBD2 matches at 14 bases. Germline V gene data show CDR1 as MNHNS and CDR2 as SASEGT. The ends lost 3 bases at V and 7 bases at J; junction bases unmatched: 5. The CDR3 has 16 residues. Here the CDR3 reads CASSDSGLAGANEQFF. Here the CDR3 DNA reads TGTGCCAGCAGTGATTCGGGACTAGCGGGAGCTAATGAGCAGTTCTTC.

The chain couples TRBV15 to TRBJ1-2; D remains ambiguous. The CDR3 spans 12 residues. Germline lookup yields CDR1 LNHNV and CDR2 YYDKDF (reference sequence). V was clipped by 5 bases and J by 3 bases, with 7 bases between them. This CDR3 is CATSASDYGYTF. As DNA, the CDR3 is TGTGCCACCAGCGCCTCCGACTATGGCTACACCTTC.

The V gene is TRBV5-1, the J gene TRBJ1-4; D remains ambiguous. Germline CDR1 and CDR2: SGHRS and YFSETQ. V was trimmed by 0 bases and J by 7 bases, leaving 16 bases between them. This CDR3 spans 16 amino acids. Here the CDR3 reads CASSLAPRTMGEKLFF. In DNA, the CDR3 is TGCGCCAGCAGCTTGGCACCTCGGACTATGGGTGAAAAACTGTTTTTT.